The source of this T cell receptor beta chain is a study of T cell responses to AZD1222 COVID-19 vaccine. Findings of the study overall: Unmutated variant regions are reportedly the target of nearly half of TCRs that are spike-specific. It should be noted that donors were predominantly white British and more often female, and clonal diversity was possibly underestimated. In all cases, repertoires were sampled only after the peak T cell response.

The analysis combined second doses at about 4 or about 12 weeks. The junction had 17 bases not matched to a gene; V was cut back by 8 bases and J by 0 bases. This CDR3 has 19 amino acids. Germline V gene data show CDR1 as SGHTA and CDR2 as FQGTGA. Note on this clone: What it binds is not known.

Sequencing used immunoSEQ multiplex PCR; TCRdb keeps in-frame clones, though not all of them. This table has 150,000 to 200,000 clones, 92% appearing once. The V call is TRBV7-3, the J call TRBJ2-1; TRBD2 agrees at 9 bases. Specimen: peripheral blood, collected 28 days after the second AZD1222 dose. This receptor was taken from an adult who received the AZD1222 COVID-19 vaccine. The CDR3 nucleotides are TGTGCCAGCTCGAAAGGGGGTTCAGTAGCGGGAGCCTCCTACAATGAGCAGTTCTTC. It specifies CASSKGGSVAGASYNEQFF. The full variable domain, its missing parts supplied by reference TRBV7-3 and TRBJ2-1, is GAGVSQTPSNKVTEKGKYVELRCDPISGHTALYWYRQSLGQGPEFLIYFQGTGAADDSGLPNDRFFAVRPEGSVSTLKIQRTERGDSAVYLCASSKGGSVAGASYNEQFFGPGTRLTVL.